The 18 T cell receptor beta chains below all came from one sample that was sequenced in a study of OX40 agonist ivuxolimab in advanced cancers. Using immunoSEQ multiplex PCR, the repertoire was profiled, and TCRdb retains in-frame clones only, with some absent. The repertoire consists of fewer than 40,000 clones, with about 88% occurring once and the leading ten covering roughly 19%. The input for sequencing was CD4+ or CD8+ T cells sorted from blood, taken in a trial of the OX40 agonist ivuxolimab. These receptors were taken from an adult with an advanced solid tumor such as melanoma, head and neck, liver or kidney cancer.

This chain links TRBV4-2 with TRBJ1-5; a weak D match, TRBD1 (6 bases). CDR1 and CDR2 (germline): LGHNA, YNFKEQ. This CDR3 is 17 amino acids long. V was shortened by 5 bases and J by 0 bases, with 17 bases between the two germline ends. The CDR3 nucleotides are TGTGCCAGCAGCTCGGCCACGGGACAACCTAGCAATCAGCCCCAGCATTTT. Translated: CASSSATGQPSNQPQHF.

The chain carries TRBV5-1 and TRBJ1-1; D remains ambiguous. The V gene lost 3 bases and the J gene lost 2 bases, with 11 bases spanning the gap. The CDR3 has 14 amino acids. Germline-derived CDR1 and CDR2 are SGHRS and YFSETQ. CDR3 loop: CASSYYLGNTEAFF. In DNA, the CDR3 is TGCGCCAGCAGCTATTATCTGGGAAACACTGAAGCTTTCTTT.

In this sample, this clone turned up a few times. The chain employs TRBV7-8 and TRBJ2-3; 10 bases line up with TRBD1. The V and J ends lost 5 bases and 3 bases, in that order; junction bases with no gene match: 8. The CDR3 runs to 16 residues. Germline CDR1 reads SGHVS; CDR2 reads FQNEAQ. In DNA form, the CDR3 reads TGTGCCAGCAGCCTTACGGGGACAGGGGAGACAGATACGCAGTATTTT. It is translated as CASSLTGTGETDTQYF.

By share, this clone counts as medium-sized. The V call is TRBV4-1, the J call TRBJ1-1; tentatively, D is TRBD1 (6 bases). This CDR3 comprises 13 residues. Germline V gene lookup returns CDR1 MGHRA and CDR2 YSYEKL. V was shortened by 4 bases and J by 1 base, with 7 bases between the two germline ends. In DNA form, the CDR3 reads TGCGCCAGCAGCCCCAGGGGGAACACTGAAGCTTTCTTT. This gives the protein CASSPRGNTEAFF.

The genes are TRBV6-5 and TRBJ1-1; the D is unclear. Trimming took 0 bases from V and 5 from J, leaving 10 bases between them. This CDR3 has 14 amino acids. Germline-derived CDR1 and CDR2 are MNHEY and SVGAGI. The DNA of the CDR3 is TGTGCCAGCAGTTACTCCAAGGGAAAAACTGAAGCTTTCTTT. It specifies CASSYSKGKTEAFF.

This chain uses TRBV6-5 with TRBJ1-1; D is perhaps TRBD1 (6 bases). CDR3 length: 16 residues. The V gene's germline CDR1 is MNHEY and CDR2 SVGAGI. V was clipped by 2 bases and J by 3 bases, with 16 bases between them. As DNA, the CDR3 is TGTGCCAGCAGTTACCCGACGGAGACAGGAGACACTGAAGCTTTCTTT. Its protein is CASSYPTETGDTEAFF.

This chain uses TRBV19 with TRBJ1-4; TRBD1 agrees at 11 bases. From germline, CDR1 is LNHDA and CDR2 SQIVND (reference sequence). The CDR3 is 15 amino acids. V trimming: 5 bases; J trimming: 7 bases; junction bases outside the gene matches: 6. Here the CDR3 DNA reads TGTGCCAGTAGTGACCCCGGGACAGGGGGTGAAAAACTGTTTTTT. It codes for CASSDPGTGGEKLFF.

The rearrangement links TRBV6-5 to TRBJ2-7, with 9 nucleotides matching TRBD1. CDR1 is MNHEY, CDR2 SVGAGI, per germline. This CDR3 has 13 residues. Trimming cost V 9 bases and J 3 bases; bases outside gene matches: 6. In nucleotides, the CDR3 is TGTGCCAGTTGGACAGGGGAAATCTACGAGCAGTACTTC. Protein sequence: CASWTGEIYEQYF.

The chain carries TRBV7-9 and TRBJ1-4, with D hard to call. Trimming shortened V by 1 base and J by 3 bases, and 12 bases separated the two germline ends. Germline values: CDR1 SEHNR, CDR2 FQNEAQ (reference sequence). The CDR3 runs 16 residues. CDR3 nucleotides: TGTGCCAGCAGCTTAGGCGCCGCCCGCCCTAATGAAAAACTGTTTTTT. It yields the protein CASSLGAARPNEKLFF.

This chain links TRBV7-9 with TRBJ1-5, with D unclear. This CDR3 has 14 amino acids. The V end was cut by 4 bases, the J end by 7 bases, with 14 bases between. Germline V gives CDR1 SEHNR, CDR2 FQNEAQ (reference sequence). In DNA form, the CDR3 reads TGTGCCAGCAGCTCCCCTGGGAAAGGGCAGCCCCAGCATTTT. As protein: CASSSPGKGQPQHF.

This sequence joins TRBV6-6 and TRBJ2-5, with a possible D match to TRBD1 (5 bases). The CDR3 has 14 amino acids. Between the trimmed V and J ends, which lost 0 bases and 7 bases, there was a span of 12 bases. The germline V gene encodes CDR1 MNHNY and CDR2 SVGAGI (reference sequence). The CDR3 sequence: CASSYSDNDGTQYF. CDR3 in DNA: TGTGCCAGCAGTTACTCGGACAACGATGGGACCCAGTACTTC.

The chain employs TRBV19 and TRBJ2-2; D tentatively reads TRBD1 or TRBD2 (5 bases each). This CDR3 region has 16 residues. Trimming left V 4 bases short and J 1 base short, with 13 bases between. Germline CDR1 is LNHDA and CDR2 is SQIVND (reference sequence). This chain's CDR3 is CASSRGVFGNTGELFF. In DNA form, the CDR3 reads TGTGCCAGTAGTAGAGGGGTATTTGGGAACACCGGGGAGCTGTTTTTT.

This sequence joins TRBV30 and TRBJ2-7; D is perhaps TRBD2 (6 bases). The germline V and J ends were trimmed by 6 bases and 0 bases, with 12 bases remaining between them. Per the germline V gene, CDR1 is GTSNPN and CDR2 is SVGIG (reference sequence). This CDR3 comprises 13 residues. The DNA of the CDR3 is TGTGCCTGTATAACCGGGGGCTCCTACGAGCAGTACTTC. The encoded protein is CACITGGSYEQYF.

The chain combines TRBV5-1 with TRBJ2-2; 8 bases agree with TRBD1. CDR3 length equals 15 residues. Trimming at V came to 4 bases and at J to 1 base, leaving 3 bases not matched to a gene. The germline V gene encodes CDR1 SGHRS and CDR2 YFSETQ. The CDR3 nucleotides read TGCGCCAGCAGCCTGGACAGGGAGAACACCGGGGAGCTGTTTTTT. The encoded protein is CASSLDRENTGELFF.

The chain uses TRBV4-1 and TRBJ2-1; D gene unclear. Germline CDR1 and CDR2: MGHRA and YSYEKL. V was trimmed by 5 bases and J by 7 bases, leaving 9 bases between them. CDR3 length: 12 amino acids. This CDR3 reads CASSLTSNEQFF. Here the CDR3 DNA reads TGCGCCAGCAGCTTAACTTCGAATGAGCAGTTCTTC.

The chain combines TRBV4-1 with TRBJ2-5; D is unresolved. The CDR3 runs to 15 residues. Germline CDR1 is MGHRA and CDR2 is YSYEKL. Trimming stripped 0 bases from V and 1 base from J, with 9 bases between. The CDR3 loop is CASSQDNPRQETQYF. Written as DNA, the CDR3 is TGCGCCAGCAGCCAAGATAACCCTCGCCAAGAGACCCAGTACTTC.

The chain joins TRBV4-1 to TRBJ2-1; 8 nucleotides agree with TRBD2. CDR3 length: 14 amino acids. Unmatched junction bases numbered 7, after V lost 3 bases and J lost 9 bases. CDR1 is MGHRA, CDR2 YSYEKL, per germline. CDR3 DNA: TGCGCCAGCAGCCAGCGCGGGGGGCCCCTTGAGCAGTTCTTC. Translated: CASSQRGGPLEQFF.

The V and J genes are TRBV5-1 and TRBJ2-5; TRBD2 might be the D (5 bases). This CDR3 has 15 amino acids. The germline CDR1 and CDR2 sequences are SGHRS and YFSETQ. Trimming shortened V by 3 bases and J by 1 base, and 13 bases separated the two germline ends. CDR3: CASSYLGSGQETQYF. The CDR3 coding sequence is TGCGCCAGCAGCTACCTTGGGAGCGGCCAAGAGACCCAGTACTTC.